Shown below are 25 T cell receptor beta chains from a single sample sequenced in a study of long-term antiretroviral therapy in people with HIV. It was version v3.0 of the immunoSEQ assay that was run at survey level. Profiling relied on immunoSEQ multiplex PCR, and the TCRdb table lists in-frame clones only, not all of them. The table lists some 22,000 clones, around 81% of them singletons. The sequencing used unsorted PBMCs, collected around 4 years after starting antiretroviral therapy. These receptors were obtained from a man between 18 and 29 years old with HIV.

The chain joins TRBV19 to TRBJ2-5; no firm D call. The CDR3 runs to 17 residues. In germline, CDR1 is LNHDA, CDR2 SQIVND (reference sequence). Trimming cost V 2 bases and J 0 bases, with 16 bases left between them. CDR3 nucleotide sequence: TGTGCCAGTAGTATACGGATCCGTTCTTCTTACCAAGAGACCCAGTACTTC. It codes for CASSIRIRSSYQETQYF.

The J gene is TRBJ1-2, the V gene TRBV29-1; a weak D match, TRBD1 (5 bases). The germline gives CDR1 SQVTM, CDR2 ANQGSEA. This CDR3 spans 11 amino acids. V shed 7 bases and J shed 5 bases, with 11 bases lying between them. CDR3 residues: CSGGTDYGYTF. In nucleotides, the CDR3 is TGCAGCGGTGGGACCGATTATGGCTACACCTTC.

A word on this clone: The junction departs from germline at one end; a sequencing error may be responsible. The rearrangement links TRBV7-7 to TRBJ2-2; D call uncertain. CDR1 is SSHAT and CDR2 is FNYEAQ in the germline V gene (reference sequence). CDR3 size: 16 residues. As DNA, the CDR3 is TGTGCTAGCAGCTTAGAAGTAAACATCAACACCGGGGAGCTGTTTTTT. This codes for CASSLEVNINTGELFF.

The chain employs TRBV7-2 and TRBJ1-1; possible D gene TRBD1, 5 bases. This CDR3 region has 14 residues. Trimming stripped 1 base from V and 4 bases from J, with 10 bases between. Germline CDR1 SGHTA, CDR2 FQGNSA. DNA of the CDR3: TGTGCCAGCAGCTTAGTGAGGGGAGTCACTGAAGCTTTCTTT. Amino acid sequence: CASSLVRGVTEAFF.

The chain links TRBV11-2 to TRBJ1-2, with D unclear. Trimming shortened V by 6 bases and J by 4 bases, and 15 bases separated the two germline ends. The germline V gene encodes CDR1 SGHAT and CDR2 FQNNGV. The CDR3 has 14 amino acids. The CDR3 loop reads CASRGKPGLYGYTF. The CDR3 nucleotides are TGTGCCAGCAGAGGGAAACCCGGTCTCTATGGCTACACCTTC.

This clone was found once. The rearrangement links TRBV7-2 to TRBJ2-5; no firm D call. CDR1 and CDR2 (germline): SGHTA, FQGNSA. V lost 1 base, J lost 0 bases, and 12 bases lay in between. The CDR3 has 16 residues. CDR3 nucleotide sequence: TGTGCCAGCAGCTTAGGAGTTGCTCGATACCAAGAGACCCAGTACTTC. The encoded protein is CASSLGVARYQETQYF.

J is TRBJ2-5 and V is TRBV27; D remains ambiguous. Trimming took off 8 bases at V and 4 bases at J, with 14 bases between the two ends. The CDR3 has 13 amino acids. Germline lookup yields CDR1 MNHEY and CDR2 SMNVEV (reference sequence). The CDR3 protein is CASQPLNRETQYF. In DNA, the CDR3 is TGTGCCAGCCAGCCCCTAAACCGAGAGACCCAGTACTTC.

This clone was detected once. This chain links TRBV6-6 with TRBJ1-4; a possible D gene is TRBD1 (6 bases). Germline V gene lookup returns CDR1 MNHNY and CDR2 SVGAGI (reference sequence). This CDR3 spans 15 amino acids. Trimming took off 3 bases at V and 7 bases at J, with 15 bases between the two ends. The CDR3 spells CASSYEGGLIEKLFF. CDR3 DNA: TGTGCCAGCAGTTATGAGGGGGGGCTAATTGAAAAACTGTTTTTT.

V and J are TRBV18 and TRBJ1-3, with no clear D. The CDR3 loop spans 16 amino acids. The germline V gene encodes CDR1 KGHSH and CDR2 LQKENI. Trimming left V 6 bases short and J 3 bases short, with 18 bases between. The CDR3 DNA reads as TGTGCCAGCTCCCCTTCCGGATCCCGTTTTGGAAACACCATATATTTT. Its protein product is CASSPSGSRFGNTIYF.

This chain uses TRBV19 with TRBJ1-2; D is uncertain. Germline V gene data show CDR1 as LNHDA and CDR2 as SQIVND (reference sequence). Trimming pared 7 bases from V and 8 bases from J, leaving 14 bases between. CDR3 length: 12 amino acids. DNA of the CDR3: TGTGCCAGTATGAAGTTTTATGACGGCTACACCTTC. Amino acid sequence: CASMKFYDGYTF. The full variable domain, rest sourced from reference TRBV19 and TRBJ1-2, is DGGITQSPKYLFRKEGQNVTLSCEQNLNHDAMYWYRQDPGQGLRLIYYSQIVNDFQKGDIAEGYSVSREKKESFPLTVTSAQKNPTAFYLCASMKFYDGYTFGSGTRLTVV.

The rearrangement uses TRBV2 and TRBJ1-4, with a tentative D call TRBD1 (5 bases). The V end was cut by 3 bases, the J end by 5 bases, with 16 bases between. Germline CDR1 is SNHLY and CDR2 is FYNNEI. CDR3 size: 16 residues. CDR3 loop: CASSDRPRQRNEKLFF. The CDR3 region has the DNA TGTGCCAGCAGTGATCGCCCAAGACAGCGGAATGAAAAACTGTTTTTT.

CDR3 protein: CASSLLQVNTEAFF. DNA of the CDR3: TGTGCCAGCAGTTTATTACAGGTGAACACTGAAGCTTTCTTT. This rearrangement joins TRBV28 to TRBJ1-1; D is possibly TRBD1 (5 bases). The CDR3 contains 14 residues. Germline CDR1 and CDR2: MDHEN and SYDVKM. The V end was cut by 1 base, the J end by 0 bases, with 6 bases between.

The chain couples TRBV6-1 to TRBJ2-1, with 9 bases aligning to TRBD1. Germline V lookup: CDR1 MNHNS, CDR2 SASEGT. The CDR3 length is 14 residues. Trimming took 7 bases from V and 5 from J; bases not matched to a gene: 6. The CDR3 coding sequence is TGTGCCAGCATTTCGGGACAGGGAAACAATGAGCAGTTCTTC. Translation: CASISGQGNNEQFF.

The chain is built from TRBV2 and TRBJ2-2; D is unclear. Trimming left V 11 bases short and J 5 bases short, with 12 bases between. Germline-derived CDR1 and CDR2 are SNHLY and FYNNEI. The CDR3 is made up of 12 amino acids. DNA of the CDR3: TGTGCCGGGGATACAATGACCGGGGAGCTGTTTTTT. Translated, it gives CAGDTMTGELFF.

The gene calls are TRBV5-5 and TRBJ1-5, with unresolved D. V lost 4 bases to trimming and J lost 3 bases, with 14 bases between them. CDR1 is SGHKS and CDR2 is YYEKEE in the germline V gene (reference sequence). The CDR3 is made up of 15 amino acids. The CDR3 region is CASSPGVRYNQPQHF. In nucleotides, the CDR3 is TGTGCCAGCAGCCCCGGGGTCCGCTACAATCAGCCCCAGCATTTT.

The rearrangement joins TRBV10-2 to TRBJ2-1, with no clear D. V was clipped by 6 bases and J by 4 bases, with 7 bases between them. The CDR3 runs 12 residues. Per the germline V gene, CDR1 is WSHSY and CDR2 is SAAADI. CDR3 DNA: TGCGCCAGCAGCCTTATGTACAATGAGCAGTTCTTC. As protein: CASSLMYNEQFF.

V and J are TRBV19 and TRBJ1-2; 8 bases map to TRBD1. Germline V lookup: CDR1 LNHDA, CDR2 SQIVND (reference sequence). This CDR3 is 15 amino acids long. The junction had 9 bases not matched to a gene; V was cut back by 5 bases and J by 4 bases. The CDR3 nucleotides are TGTGCCAGTAGTTTCCTACGGGACAGGATCTATGGCTACACCTTC. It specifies CASSFLRDRIYGYTF.

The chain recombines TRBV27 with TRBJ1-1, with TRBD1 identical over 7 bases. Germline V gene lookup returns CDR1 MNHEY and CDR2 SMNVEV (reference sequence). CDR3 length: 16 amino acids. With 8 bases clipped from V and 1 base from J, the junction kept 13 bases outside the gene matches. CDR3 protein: CASSPDRAPRNTEAFF. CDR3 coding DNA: TGTGCCAGCTCGCCCGACAGGGCACCCCGGAACACTGAAGCTTTCTTT.

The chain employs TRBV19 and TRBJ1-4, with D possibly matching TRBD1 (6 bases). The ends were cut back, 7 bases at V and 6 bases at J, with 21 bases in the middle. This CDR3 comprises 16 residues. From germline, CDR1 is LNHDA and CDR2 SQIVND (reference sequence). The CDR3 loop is CASKGGFEGQYEKLFF. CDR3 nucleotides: TGTGCCAGTAAAGGGGGTTTCGAAGGACAGTATGAAAAACTGTTTTTT. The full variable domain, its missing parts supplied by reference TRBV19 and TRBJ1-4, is DGGITQSPKYLFRKEGQNVTLSCEQNLNHDAMYWYRQDPGQGLRLIYYSQIVNDFQKGDIAEGYSVSREKKESFPLTVTSAQKNPTAFYLCASKGGFEGQYEKLFFGSGTQLSVL.

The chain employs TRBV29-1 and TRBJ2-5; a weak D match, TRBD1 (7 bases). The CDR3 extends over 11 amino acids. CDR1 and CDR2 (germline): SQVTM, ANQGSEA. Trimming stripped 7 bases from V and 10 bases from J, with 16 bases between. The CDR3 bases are TGCAGCGGGGTGCTGCAGGGGGGCCAGTACTTC. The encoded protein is CSGVLQGGQYF.

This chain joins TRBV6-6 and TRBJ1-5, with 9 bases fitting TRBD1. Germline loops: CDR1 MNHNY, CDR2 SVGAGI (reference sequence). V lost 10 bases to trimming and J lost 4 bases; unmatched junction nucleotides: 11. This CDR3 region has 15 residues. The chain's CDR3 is CATYTGGDRNQPQHF. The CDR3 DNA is TGTGCCACCTACACAGGGGGCGACCGTAATCAGCCCCAGCATTTT.

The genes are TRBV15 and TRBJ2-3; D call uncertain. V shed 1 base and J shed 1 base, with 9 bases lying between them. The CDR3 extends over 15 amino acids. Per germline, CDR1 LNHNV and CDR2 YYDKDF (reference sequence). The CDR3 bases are TGTGCCACCAGCAGAGCTAGGGTAGGCACAGATACGCAGTATTTT. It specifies CATSRARVGTDTQYF.

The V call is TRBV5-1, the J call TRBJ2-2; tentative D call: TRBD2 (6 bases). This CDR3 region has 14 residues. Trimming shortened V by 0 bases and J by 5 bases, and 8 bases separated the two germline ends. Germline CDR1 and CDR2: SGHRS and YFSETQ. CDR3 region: CASSLGRGTGELFF. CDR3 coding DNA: TGCGCCAGCAGCTTGGGACGGGGGACCGGGGAGCTGTTTTTT. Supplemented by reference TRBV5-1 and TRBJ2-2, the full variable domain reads KAGVTQTPRYLIKTRGQQVTLSCSPISGHRSVSWYQQTPGQGLQFLFEYFSETQRNKGNFPGRFSGRQFSNSRSEMNVSTLELGDSALYLCASSLGRGTGELFFGEGSRLTVL.

CDR3 amino acids: CASSPTGPSVGNTIYF. The DNA for the CDR3 is TGTGCCAGCTCACCAACCGGGCCCTCGGTCGGAAACACCATATATTTT. The chain has TRBV18 and TRBJ1-3; D remains unclear. The ends were cut back, 2 bases at V and 4 bases at J, with 15 bases in the middle. The CDR3 is 16 residues long. Germline assignment: CDR1 KGHSH and CDR2 LQKENI.

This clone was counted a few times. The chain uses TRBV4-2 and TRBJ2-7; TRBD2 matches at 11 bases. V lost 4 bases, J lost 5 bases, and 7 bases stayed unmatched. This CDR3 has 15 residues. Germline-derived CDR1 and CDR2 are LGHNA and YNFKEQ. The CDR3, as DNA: TGTGCCAGCAGCCGCCAGGCTAGCGGGGGGCACGAGCAGTACTTC. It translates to CASSRQASGGHEQYF.